What follows are 16 T cell receptor beta chains derived from one specimen sequenced in a study of human T cells and chemical hapten exposure. TCRdb itself ran the RACE reads through MiXCR, one entry per CDR3 protein. The profile shows tens of thousands of distinct CDR3 sequences, about 11% of them singletons. The sample's time point: pre-sensitization, week 0. Treatment given: therapeutic diphenylcyclopropenone sensitization with weekly scalp DPC. Sequencing was performed on whole blood, taken in connection with sensitization to the hapten diphenylcyclopropenone (DPC). These receptors originate from a woman in her 40s with alopecia areata. Some clones in this sample may be carry-over from other donors' samples.

This clonotype has more than one count but fewer than ten. The chain uses TRBV12-3 or TRBV12-4 and TRBJ2-3, with a tentative D call TRBD2 (6 bases). The V end was cut by 3 bases, the J end by 6 bases, with 13 bases between. This CDR3 region has 14 residues. The CDR3 here is CASSFTGVADTQYF. CDR3 sequence (DNA): TGTGCCAGCAGTTTCACGGGAGTTGCGGATACGCAGTATTTT.

The chain combines TRBV27 with TRBJ1-2; 9 bases fit TRBD1. Per the germline V gene, CDR1 is MNHEY and CDR2 is SMNVEV (reference sequence). Trimming at V came to 5 bases and at J to 6 bases, leaving 10 bases not matched to a gene. The CDR3 covers 15 residues. The CDR3, as DNA: TGTGCCAGCAGTCGGAGGGGGGACAGGGTTGATGGCTACACCTTC. As protein: CASSRRGDRVDGYTF.

This clonotype has more than one count but fewer than ten. The rearrangement uses TRBV6-5 and TRBJ1-1; D gene uncertain. Trimming took 6 bases from V and 3 from J, leaving 5 bases between them. Germline CDR1 is MNHEY and CDR2 is SVGAGI. The CDR3 loop spans 11 amino acids. DNA of the CDR3: TGTGCCAGCAGCGAAGACACTGAAGCTTTCTTT. Translated, it gives CASSEDTEAFF.

As regards this clonotype: No conserved phenylalanine or tryptophan is present at the end of the CDR3, so a read error is the likely explanation. This sequence joins TRBV19 and TRBJ2-3; D may be TRBD1 (6 bases). V shed 6 bases and J shed 1 base, with 11 bases lying between them. CDR3 size: 14 residues. CDR1 and CDR2 (germline): LNHDA, SQIVND (reference sequence). Here the CDR3 DNA reads TGTGCCAGTAGCCAAACAGGGCGCACAGATACGCAGTATTAT. Translated: CASSQTGRTDTQYY.

Many counts were recorded for this clonotype. The chain joins TRBV29-1 to TRBJ2-1; 7 bases line up with TRBD2. The CDR3 covers 13 residues. Losses at the gene ends were 4 bases for V and 5 bases for J; bases not matched to a gene: 5. Germline lookup yields CDR1 SQVTM and CDR2 ANQGSEA. The CDR3 coding sequence is TGCAGCGTTGTCAGGACTAGAGACAATGAGCAGTTCTTC. Translated, it gives CSVVRTRDNEQFF.

The rearrangement uses TRBV7-9 and TRBJ2-2; TRBD2 matches 11 bases. The CDR3 extends over 16 amino acids. The germline V gene encodes CDR1 SEHNR and CDR2 FQNEAQ (reference sequence). With V trimmed by 7 bases and J by 1 base, 5 bases remained unmatched. Here the CDR3 reads CASTTSGSGNTGELFF. For the CDR3, the DNA is TGTGCCAGCACCACTAGCGGGAGCGGGAACACCGGGGAGCTGTTTTTT.

The rearrangement joins TRBV7-3 to TRBJ2-1, with 10 nucleotides matching TRBD1. This CDR3 is built from 16 residues. Germline V lookup: CDR1 SGHTA, CDR2 FQGTGA. With V trimmed by 0 bases and J by 7 bases, 6 bases remained unmatched. The CDR3 DNA follows: TGTGCCAGCAGCTTAACCCGGGACAGGGGACGGAATGAGCAGTTCTTC. Amino acid sequence: CASSLTRDRGRNEQFF.

This clonotype was picked up a small number of times. This chain uses TRBV6-5 with TRBJ1-2; D is undetermined. The V gene lost 6 bases and the J gene lost 2 bases, with 10 bases spanning the gap. Germline assignment: CDR1 MNHEY and CDR2 SVGAGI. The CDR3 spans 13 residues. For the CDR3, the DNA is TGTGCCAGCAGGTTGGACGGAAACTATGGCTACACCTTC. Protein sequence: CASRLDGNYGYTF.

This clonotype showed up many times. J is TRBJ2-7 and V is TRBV19; either TRBD1 or TRBD2 may supply D (5 bases each). The CDR3 totals 13 residues. V was shortened by 6 bases and J by 3 bases, with 12 bases between the two germline ends. Per germline, CDR1 LNHDA and CDR2 SQIVND (reference sequence). This CDR3 is CASSSGAHYEQYF. CDR3 DNA sequence: TGTGCCAGTAGCTCCGGGGCCCACTACGAGCAGTACTTC.

This clonotype was detected many times. The CDR3 loop reads CASSSGGTMNTEAFF. CDR3 DNA: TGTGCCAGCAGTTCTGGGGGCACTATGAACACTGAAGCTTTCTTT. This chain joins TRBV6-1 and TRBJ1-1, with a tentative D call TRBD1 (6 bases). The CDR3 extends over 15 amino acids. Germline CDR1 MNHNS, CDR2 SASEGT. The germline V and J ends were trimmed by 5 bases and 0 bases, with 13 bases remaining between them.

The chain recombines TRBV6-2 or TRBV6-3 with TRBJ2-2; D is ambiguous. The length of the CDR3 is 16 residues. V shed 4 bases and J shed 6 bases, with 18 bases lying between them. Per the germline V gene, CDR1 is MNHEY and CDR2 is SVGEGT. The CDR3 sequence is CASSSSATAEPGELFF. The CDR3 coding sequence is TGTGCCAGCAGTTCCTCAGCTACTGCGGAGCCCGGGGAGCTGTTTTTT.

This clonotype occurred a few times. The chain couples TRBV9 to TRBJ2-7; 14 bases line up with TRBD2. With 4 bases clipped from V and 1 base from J, the junction kept 10 bases outside the gene matches. Germline V gene data show CDR1 as SGDLS and CDR2 as YYNGEE. The CDR3 has 18 amino acids. The CDR3 spells CASSFGLAGGTRSYEQYF. The CDR3 DNA reads as TGTGCCAGCAGCTTCGGACTAGCGGGAGGAACTAGATCCTACGAGCAGTACTTC.

The chain employs TRBV28 and TRBJ1-5, with D possibly TRBD1 on 5 matching bases. The CDR3 is 13 amino acids. Germline CDR1 is MDHEN and CDR2 is SYDVKM. Trimming removed 7 bases at V and 4 bases at J, with 11 bases between. For the CDR3, the DNA is TGTGCCAGCACTATCGCAGGGAATCAGCCCCAGCATTTT. Amino acid sequence: CASTIAGNQPQHF.

This clonotype was seen a few times. The CDR3 DNA sequence: TGCAGCATCCGCGGGGGAGGAACAGATACGCAGTATTTT. This encodes CSIRGGGTDTQYF. The chain combines TRBV29-1 with TRBJ2-3, with TRBD2 matching over 7 bases. V trimming: 8 bases; J trimming: 3 bases; junction bases outside the gene matches: 8. This CDR3 is 13 amino acids long. Germline-derived CDR1 and CDR2 are SQVTM and ANQGSEA.

This clonotype was counted a few times. This chain joins TRBV7-2 and TRBJ2-1, with 9 bases aligning to TRBD2. Trimming took 3 bases from V and 7 from J; bases not matched to a gene: 7. The CDR3 has 15 residues. Germline V gene sequence: CDR1 SGHTA, CDR2 FQGNSA. CDR3 region: CASSLGLAGWNEQFF. DNA of the CDR3: TGTGCCAGCAGCTTGGGACTAGCAGGGTGGAATGAGCAGTTCTTC. The full variable domain, with the rest looked up from reference TRBV7-2 and TRBJ2-1, is GAGVSQSPSNKVTEKGKDVELRCDPISGHTALYWYRQSLGQGLEFLIYFQGNSAPDKSGLPSDRFSAERTGGSVSTLTIQRTQQEDSAVYLCASSLGLAGWNEQFFGPGTRLTVL.

The gene calls are TRBV12-2 and TRBJ1-2; no check of the table's D call, TRBD1, against the DNA was made. TRBV12-2 represents a pseudogene. The CDR3 runs to 16 residues. The chain's CDR3 is CASRPGTDSFNYGYTF. The DNA for the CDR3 is TGTGCAAGTCGACCTGGGACAGATAGCTTCAACTATGGCTACACCTTC.